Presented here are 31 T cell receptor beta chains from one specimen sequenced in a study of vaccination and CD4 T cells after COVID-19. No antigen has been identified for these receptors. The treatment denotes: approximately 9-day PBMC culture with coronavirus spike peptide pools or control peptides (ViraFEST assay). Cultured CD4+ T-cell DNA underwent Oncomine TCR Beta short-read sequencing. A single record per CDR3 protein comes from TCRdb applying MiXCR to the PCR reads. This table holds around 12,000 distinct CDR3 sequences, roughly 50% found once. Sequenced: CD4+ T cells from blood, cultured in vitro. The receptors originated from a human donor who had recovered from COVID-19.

CDR3 bases: TGTGCCAGCAGCTCGACTAGTTCCTACGAGCAGTACTTC. This sequence encodes CASSSTSSYEQYF. This chain joins TRBV11-2 and TRBJ2-7; TRBD2 might be the D (6 bases). V dropped 4 bases and J dropped 1 base, with 8 bases sitting between them. Germline values: CDR1 SGHAT, CDR2 FQNNGV. The CDR3 has 13 amino acids.

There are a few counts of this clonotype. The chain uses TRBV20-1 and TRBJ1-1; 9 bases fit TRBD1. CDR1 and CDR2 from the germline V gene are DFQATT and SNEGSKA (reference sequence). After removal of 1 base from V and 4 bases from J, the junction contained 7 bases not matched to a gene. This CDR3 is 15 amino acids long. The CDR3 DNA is TGCAGTGCTAGAGGCCCGGGACAGGGAGCCACTGAAGCTTTCTTT. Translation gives CSARGPGQGATEAFF.

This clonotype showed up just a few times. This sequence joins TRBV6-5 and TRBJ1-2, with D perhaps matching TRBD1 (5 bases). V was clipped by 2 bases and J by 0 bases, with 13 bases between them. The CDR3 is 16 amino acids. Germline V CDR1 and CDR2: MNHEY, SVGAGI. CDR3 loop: CASSYEYRGSNYGYTF. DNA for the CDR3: TGTGCCAGCAGTTACGAATATAGGGGCTCTAACTATGGCTACACCTTC.

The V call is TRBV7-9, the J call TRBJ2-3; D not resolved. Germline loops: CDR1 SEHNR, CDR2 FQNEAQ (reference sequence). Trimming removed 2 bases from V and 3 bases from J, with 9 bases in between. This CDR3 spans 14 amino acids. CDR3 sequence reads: CASSLFDSTDTQYF. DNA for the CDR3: TGTGCCAGCAGCTTATTTGATAGTACAGATACGCAGTATTTT.

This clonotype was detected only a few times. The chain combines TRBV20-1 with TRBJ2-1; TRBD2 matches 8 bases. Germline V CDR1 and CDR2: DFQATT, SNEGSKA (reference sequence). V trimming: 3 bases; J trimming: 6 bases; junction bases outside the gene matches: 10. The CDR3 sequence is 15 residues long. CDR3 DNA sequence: TGCAGTGCTAGGCTTCCCGGGAGGGCCCTCAATGAGCAGTTCTTC. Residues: CSARLPGRALNEQFF.

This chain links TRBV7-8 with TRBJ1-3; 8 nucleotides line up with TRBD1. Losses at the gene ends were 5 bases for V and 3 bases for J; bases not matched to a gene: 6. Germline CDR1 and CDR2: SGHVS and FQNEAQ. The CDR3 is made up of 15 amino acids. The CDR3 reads CASSARQGIGNTIYF. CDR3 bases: TGTGCCAGCAGCGCCCGACAGGGGATTGGAAACACCATATATTTT. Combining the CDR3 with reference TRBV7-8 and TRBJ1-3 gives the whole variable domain GAGVSQSPRYKVAKRGQDVALRCDPISGHVSLFWYQQALGQGPEFLTYFQNEAQLDKSGLPSDRFFAERPEGSVSTLKIQRTQQEDSAVYLCASSARQGIGNTIYFGEGSWLTVV.

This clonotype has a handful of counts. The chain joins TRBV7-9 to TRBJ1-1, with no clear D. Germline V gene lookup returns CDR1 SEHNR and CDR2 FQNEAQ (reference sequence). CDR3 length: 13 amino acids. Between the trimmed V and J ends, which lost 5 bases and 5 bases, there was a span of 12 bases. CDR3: CASSPSAVTEAFF. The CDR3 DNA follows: TGTGCCAGCAGCCCCAGTGCCGTGACTGAAGCTTTCTTT.

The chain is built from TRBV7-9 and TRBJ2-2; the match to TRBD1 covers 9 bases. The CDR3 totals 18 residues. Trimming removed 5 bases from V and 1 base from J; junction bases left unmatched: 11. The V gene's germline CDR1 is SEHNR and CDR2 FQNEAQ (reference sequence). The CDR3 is CASSQRMVGQGNTGELFF. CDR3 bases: TGTGCCAGCAGCCAAAGGATGGTGGGACAGGGGAACACCGGGGAGCTGTTTTTT.

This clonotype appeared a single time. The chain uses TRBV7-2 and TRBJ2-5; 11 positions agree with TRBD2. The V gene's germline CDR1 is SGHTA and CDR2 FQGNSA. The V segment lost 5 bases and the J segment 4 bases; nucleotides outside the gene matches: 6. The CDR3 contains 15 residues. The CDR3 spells CASSISGTSGETQYF. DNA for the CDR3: TGTGCCAGCAGCATATCCGGGACTAGCGGAGAGACCCAGTACTTC. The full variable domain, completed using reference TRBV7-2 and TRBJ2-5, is GAGVSQSPSNKVTEKGKDVELRCDPISGHTALYWYRQSLGQGLEFLIYFQGNSAPDKSGLPSDRFSAERTGGSVSTLTIQRTQQEDSAVYLCASSISGTSGETQYFGPGTRLLVL.

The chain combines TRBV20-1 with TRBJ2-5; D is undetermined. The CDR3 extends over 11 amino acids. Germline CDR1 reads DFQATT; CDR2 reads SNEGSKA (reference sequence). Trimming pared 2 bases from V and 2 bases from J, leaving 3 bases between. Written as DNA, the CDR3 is TGCAGTGCTAGACCACAAGAGACCCAGTACTTC. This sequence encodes CSARPQETQYF.

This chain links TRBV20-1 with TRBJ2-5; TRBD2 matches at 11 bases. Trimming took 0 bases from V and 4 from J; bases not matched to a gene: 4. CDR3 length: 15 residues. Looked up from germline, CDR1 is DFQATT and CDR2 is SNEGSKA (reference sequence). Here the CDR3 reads CSARDRTSGRETQYF. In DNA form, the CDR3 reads TGCAGTGCTAGAGATCGTACTAGCGGGAGAGAGACCCAGTACTTC.

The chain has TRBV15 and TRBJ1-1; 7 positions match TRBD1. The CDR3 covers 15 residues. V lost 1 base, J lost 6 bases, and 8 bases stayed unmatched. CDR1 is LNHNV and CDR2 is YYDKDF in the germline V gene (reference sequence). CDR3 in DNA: TGTGCCACCAGCAGAGGTGAGGGGGCTTTCGCTGAAGCTTTCTTT. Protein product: CATSRGEGAFAEAFF.

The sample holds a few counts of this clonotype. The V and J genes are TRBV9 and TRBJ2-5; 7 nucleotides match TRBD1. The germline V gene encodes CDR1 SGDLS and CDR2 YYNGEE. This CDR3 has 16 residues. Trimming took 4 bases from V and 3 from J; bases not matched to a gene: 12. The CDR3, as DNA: TGTGCCAGCAGCCCCCGGACAGGCGTAGACAAAGAGACCCAGTACTTC. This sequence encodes CASSPRTGVDKETQYF.

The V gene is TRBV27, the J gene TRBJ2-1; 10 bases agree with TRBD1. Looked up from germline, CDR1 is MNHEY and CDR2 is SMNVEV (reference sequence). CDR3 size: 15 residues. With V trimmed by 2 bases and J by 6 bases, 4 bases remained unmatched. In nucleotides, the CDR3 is TGTGCCAGCAGTTTACCCGGGACAGGGGTCAATGAGCAGTTCTTC. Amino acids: CASSLPGTGVNEQFF.

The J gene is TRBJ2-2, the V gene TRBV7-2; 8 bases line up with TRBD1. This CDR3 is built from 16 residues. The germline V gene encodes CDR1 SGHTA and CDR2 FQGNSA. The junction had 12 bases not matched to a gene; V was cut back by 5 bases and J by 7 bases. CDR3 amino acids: CASSPQGAGYGGELFF. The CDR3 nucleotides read TGTGCCAGCAGCCCGCAGGGGGCCGGGTATGGCGGGGAGCTGTTTTTT.

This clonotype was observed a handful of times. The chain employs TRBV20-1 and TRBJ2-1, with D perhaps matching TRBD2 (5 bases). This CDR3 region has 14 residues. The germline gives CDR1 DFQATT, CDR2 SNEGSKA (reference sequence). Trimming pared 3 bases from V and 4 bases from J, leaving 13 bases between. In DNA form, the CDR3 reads TGCAGTGCTAGCAAAGCGGAACTTTACAATGAGCAGTTCTTC. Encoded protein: CSASKAELYNEQFF.

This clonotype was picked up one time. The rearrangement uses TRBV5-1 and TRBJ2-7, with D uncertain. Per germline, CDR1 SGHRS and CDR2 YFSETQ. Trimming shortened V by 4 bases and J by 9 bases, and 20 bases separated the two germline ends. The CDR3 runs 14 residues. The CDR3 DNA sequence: TGCGCCAGCAGCCCACCTAAAGCGAGCGCCGTGCAGTACTTC. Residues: CASSPPKASAVQYF.

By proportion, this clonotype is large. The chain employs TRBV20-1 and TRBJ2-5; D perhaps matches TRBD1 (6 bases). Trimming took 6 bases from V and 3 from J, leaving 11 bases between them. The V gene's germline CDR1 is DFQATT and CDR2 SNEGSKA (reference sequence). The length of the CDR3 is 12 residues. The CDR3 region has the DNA TGCAGTGCGCAAACAGGGAAAGAGACCCAGTACTTC. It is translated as CSAQTGKETQYF.

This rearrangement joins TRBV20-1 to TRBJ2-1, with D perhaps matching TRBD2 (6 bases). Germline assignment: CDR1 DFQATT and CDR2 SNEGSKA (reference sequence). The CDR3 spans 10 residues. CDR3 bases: TGCACCCGACCGGGAGCGGGGCAGTTCTTC. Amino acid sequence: CTRPGAGQFF.

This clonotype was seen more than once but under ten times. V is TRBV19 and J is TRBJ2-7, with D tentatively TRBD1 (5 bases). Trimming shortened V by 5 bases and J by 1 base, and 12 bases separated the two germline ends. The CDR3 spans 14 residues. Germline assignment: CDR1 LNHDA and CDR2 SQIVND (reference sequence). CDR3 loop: CASSSHRFSYEQYF. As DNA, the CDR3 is TGTGCCAGTAGTTCCCACAGGTTTTCCTACGAGCAGTACTTC.

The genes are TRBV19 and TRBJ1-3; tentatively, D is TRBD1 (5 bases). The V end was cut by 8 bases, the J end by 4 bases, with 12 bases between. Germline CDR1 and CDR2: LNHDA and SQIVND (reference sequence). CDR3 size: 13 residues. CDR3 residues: CASSEGRGNTIYF. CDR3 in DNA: TGTGCCAGTTCCGAGGGGCGCGGAAACACCATATATTTT.

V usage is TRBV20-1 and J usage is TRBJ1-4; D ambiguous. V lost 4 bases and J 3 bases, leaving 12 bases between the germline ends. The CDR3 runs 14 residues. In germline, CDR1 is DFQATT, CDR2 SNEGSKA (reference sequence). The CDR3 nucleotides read TGCAGTGCTAAACACTGGCGGTCTAATGAAAAACTGTTTTTT. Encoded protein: CSAKHWRSNEKLFF.

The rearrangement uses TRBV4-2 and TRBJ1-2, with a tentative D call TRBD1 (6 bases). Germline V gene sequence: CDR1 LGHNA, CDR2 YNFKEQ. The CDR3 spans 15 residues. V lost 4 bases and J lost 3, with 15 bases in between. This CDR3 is CASSPESGGHYGYTF. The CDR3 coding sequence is TGTGCCAGCAGCCCCGAGAGTGGGGGCCACTATGGCTACACCTTC.

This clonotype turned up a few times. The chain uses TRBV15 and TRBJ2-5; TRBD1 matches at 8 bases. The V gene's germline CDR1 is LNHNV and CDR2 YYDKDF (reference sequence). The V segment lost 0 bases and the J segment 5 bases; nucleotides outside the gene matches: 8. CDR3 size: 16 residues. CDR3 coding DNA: TGTGCCACCAGCAGAGATGGCAGGGGGCGACGCGAGACCCAGTACTTC. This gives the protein CATSRDGRGRRETQYF.

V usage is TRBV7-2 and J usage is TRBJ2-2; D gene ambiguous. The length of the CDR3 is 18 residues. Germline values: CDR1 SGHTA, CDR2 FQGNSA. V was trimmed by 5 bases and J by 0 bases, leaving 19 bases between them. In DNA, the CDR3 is TGTGCCAGCAGCCAAGTTCAGACCGCTAATACGAACACCGGGGAGCTGTTTTTT. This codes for CASSQVQTANTNTGELFF.

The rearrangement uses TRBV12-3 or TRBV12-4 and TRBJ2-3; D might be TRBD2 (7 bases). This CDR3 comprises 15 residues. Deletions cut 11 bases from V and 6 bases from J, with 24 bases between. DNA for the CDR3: TGTGCCTCCAACGGGGGCGGGGGAGAGGTTGATACGCAGTATTTT. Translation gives CASNGGGGEVDTQYF.

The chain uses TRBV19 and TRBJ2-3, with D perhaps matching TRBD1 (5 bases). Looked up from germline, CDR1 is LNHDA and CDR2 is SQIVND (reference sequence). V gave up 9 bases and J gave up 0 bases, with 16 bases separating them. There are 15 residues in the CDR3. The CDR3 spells CASTGLESSTDTQYF. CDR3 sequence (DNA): TGTGCCAGCACAGGTTTAGAGTCTAGCACAGATACGCAGTATTTT.

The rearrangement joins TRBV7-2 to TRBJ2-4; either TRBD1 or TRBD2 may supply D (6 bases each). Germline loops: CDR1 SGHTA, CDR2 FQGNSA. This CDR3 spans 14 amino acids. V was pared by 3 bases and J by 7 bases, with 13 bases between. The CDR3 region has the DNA TGTGCCAGCAGCTTCCCGGGGGCAGGTAACATTCAGTACTTC. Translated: CASSFPGAGNIQYF.

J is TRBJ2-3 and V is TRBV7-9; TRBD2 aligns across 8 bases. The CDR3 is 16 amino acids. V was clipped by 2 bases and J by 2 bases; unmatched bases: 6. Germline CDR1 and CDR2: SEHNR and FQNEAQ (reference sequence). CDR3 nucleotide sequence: TGTGCCAGCAGCTTATTTACGGGAGGGCTCACAGATACGCAGTATTTT. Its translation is CASSLFTGGLTDTQYF.

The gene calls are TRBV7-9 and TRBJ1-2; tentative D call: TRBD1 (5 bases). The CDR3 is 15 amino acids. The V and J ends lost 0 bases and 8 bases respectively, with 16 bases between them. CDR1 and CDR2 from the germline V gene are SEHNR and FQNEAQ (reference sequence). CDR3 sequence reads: CASSLASGRAGGYTF. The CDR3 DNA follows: TGTGCCAGCAGCTTAGCCTCGGGCAGGGCGGGCGGCTACACCTTC.

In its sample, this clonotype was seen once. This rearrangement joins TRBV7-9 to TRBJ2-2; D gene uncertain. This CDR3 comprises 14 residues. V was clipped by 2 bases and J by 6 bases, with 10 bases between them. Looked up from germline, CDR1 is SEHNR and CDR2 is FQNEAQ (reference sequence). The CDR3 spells CASSLLASSGELFF. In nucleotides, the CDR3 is TGTGCCAGCAGCTTACTGGCTTCTTCCGGGGAGCTGTTTTTT.